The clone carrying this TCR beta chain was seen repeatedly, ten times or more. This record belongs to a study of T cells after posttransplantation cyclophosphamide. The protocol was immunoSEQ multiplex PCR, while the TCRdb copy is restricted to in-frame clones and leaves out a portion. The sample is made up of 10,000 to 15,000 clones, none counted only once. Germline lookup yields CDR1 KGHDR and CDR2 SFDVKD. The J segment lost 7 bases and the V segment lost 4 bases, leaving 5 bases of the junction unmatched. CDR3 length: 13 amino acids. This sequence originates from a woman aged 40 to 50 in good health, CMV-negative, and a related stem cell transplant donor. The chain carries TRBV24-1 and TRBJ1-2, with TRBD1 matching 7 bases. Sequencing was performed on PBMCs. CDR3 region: CATSDPDRLGYTF. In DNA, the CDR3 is TGTGCCACCAGTGACCCGGACAGGCTTGGCTACACCTTC.